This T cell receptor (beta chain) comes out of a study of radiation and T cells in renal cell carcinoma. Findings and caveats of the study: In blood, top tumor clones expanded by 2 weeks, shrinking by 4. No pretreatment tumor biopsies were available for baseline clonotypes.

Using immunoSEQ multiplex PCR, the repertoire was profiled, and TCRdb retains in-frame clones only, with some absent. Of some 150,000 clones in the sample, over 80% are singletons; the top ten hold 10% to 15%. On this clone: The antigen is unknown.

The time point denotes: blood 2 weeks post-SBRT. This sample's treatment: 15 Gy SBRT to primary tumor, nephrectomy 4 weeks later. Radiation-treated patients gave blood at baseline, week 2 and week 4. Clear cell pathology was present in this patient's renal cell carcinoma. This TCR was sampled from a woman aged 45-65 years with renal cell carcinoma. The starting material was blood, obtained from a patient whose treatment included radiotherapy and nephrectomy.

CDR3: CASSVEVSGNTEAFF. CDR3 nucleotide sequence: TGTGCCAGCAGCGTAGAGGTGAGCGGGAACACTGAAGCTTTCTTT. The chain carries TRBV9 and TRBJ1-1, with D unclear. CDR1 and CDR2 (germline): SGDLS, YYNGEE. V dropped 0 bases and J dropped 1 base, with 10 bases sitting between them. This CDR3 spans 15 amino acids. Together with reference TRBV9 and TRBJ1-1, the CDR3 gives the full variable domain: DSGVTQTPKHLITATGQRVTLRCSPRSGDLSVYWYQQSLDQGLQFLIQYYNGEERAKGNILERFSAQQFPDLHSELNLSSLELGDSALYFCASSVEVSGNTEAFFGQGTRLTVV.